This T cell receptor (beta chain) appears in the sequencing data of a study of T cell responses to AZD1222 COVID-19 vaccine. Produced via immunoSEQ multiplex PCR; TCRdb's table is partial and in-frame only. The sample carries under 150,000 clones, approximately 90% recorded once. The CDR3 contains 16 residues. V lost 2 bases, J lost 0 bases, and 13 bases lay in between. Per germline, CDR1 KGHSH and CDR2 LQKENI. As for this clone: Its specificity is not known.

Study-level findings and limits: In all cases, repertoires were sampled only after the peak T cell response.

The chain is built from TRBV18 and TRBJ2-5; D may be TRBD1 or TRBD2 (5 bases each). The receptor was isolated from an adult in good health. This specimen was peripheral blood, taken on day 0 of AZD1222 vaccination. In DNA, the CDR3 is TGTGCCAGCTCACCAAGGGGTGCGGACTACCAAGAGACCCAGTACTTC. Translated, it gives CASSPRGADYQETQYF.